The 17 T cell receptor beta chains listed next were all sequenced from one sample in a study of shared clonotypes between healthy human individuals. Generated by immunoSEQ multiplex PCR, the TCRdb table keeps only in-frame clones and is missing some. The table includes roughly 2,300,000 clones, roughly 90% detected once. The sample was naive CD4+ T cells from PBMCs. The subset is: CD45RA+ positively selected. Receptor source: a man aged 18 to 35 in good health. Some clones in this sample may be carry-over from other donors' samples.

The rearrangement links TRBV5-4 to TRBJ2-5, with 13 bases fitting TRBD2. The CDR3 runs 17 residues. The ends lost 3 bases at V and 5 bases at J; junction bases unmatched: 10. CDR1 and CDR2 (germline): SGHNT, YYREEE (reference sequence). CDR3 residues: CASSSRTSGRGYETQYF. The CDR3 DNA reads TGTGCCAGCAGCTCCCGGACTAGCGGGAGAGGGTATGAGACCCAGTACTTC.

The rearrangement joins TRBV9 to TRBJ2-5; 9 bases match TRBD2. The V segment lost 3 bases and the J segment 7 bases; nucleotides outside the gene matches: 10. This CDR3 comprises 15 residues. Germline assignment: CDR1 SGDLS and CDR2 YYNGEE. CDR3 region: CASSAWGTSSVTQYF. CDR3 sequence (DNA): TGTGCCAGCAGCGCCTGGGGGACTAGCTCCGTGACCCAGTACTTC.

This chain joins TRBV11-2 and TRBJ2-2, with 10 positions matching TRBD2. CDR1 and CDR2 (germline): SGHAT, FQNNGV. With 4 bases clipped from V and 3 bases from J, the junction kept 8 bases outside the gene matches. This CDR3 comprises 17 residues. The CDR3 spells CASSSRRTSGYTGELFF. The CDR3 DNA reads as TGTGCCAGCAGCTCCCGGCGGACTAGCGGCTACACCGGGGAGCTGTTTTTT.

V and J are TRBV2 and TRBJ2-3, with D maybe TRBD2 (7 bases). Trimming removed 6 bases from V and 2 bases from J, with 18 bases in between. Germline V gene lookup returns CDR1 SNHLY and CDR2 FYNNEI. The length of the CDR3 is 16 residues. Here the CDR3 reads CASSFRGGPYTDTQYF. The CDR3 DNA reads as TGTGCCAGCAGCTTTAGGGGGGGGCCATACACAGATACGCAGTATTTT.

The CDR3 protein is CASSTDATYEQYF. In DNA, the CDR3 is TGTGCCAGTAGTACGGACGCAACCTACGAGCAGTACTTC. The rearrangement uses TRBV19 and TRBJ2-7; no clear D. CDR3 length: 13 amino acids. The V end lost 4 bases, the J end lost 2 bases, and 9 bases lay between the germline ends. CDR1 and CDR2 from the germline V gene are LNHDA and SQIVND (reference sequence).

The CDR3 sequence is CASSLTGLVGLYEQYF. Written as DNA, the CDR3 is TGTGCCAGCAGCTTAACGGGACTAGTTGGCCTCTACGAGCAGTACTTC. V gene TRBV11-2 combines with J gene TRBJ2-7, with 8 bases fitting TRBD2. CDR1 is SGHAT and CDR2 is FQNNGV in the germline V gene. The V and J ends lost 2 bases and 3 bases, in that order; junction bases with no gene match: 9. The CDR3 covers 16 residues.

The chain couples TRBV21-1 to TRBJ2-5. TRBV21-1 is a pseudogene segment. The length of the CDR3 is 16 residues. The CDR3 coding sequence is TGTGCCAGCAGCAATGGAATCCCAGCAGCTTCAGAGACCCAGTACTTC. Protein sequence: CASSNGIPAASETQYF.

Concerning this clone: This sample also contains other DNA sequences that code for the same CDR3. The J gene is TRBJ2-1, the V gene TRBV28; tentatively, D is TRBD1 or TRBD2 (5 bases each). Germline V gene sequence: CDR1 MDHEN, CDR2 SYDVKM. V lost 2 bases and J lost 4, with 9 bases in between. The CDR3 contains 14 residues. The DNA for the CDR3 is TGTGCCAGCAGTTTACCCGGGGCTTACAATGAGCAGTTCTTC. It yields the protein CASSLPGAYNEQFF. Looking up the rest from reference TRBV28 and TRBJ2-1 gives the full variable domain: DVKVTQSSRYLVKRTGEKVFLECVQDMDHENMFWYRQDPGLGLRLIYFSYDVKMKEKGDIPEGYSVSREKKERFSLILESASTNQTSMYLCASSLPGAYNEQFFGPGTRLTVL.

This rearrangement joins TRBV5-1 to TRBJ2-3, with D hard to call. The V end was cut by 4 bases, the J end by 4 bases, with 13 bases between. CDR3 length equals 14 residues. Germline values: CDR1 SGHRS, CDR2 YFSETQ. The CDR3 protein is CASSPRADSDTQYF. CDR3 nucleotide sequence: TGCGCCAGCAGCCCCCGGGCAGACTCAGATACGCAGTATTTT.

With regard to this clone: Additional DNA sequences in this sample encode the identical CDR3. The CDR3 reads CASSPTLSSYNEQFF. As DNA, the CDR3 is TGTGCCAGCTCTCCCACTCTAAGCTCCTACAATGAGCAGTTCTTC. The chain joins TRBV18 to TRBJ2-1; D is ambiguous. CDR1 and CDR2 from the germline V gene are KGHSH and LQKENI. V was shortened by 6 bases and J by 0 bases, with 12 bases between the two germline ends. This CDR3 has 15 residues.

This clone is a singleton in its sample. Here the CDR3 DNA reads TGTGCCAGCAGCCAAGTTTCCGGCCGGGCGGTTTATGAAAAACTGTTTTTT. Translating gives CASSQVSGRAVYEKLFF. V and J are TRBV4-2 and TRBJ1-4; D is unclear. V was cut by 1 base and J by 6 bases, with 18 bases left in between. Looked up from germline, CDR1 is LGHNA and CDR2 is YNFKEQ. The CDR3 has 17 amino acids.

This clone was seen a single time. The CDR3 region has the DNA TGTGCCATCAGTGAGTCTAGGGTTTCGGGCACTGAAGCTTTCTTT. As protein: CAISESRVSGTEAFF. The V and J genes are TRBV10-3 and TRBJ1-1; D remains unclear. Trimming shortened V by 0 bases and J by 4 bases, and 12 bases separated the two germline ends. Germline CDR1 and CDR2: ENHRY and SYGVKD. The CDR3 is 15 residues long.

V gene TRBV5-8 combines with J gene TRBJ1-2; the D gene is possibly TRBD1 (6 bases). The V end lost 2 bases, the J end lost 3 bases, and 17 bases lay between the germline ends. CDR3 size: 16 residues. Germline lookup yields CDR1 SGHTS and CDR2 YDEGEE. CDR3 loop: CASSLPGQIWDYGYTF. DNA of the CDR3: TGTGCCAGCAGCTTACCCGGACAGATCTGGGACTATGGCTACACCTTC.

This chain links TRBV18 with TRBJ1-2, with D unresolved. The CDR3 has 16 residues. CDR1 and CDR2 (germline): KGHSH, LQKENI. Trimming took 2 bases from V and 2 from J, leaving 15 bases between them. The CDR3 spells CASSPAGRDPNYGYTF. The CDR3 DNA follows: TGTGCCAGCTCACCAGCAGGACGCGATCCAAACTATGGCTACACCTTC.

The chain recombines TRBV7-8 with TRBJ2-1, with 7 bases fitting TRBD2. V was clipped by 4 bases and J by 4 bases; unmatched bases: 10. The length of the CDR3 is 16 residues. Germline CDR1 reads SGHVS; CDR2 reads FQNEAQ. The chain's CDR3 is CASSSTTGLSYNEQFF. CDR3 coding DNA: TGTGCCAGCAGCTCAACGACGGGACTATCTTACAATGAGCAGTTCTTC.

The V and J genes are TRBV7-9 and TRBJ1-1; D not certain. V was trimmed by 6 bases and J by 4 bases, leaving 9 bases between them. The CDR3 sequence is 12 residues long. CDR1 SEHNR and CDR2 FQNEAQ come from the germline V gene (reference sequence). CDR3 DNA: TGTGCCAGCAGGTTAACCGGCACTGAAGCTTTCTTT. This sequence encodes CASRLTGTEAFF.

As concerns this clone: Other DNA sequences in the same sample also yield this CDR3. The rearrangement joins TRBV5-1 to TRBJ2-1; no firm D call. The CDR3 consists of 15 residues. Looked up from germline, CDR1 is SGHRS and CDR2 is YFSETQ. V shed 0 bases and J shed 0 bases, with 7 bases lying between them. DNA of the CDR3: TGCGCCAGCAGCTTGGTAACTGGCTCCTACAATGAGCAGTTCTTC. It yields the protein CASSLVTGSYNEQFF.